This TCR beta chain was captured in a study of shared T cell receptors in the human thymus. Data came from immunoSEQ multiplex PCR; TCRdb stores just in-frame clones and leaves some out. In the table there are over 350,000 clones, over 90% of which are singletons. This CDR3 comprises 15 residues. Germline CDR1 and CDR2: SGHRS and YFSETQ. The J segment lost 5 bases and the V segment lost 4 bases, leaving 10 bases of the junction unmatched. The V gene is TRBV5-1, the J gene TRBJ1-1; 8 bases match TRBD1. The sequenced sample consisted of thymocytes. The sequence derives from a human donor. In DNA form, the CDR3 reads TGCGCCAGCAGCACACTCAGGGGGCCAAGGACTGAAGCTTTCTTT. Its translation: CASSTLRGPRTEAFF.